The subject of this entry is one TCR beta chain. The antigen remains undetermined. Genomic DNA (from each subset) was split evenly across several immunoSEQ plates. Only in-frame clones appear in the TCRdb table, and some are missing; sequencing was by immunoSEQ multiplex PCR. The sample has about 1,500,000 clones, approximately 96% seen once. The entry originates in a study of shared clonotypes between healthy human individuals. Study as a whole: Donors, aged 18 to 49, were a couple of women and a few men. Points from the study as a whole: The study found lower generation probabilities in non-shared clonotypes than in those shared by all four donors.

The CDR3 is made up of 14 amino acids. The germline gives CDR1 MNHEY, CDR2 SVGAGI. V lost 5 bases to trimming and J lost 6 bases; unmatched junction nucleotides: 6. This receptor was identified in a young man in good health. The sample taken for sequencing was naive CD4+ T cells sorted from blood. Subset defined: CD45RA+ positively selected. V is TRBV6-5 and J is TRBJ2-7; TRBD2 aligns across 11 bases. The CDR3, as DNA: TGTGCCAGCAGTCGTAGCGGGAGGGCCGGCGAGCAGTACTTC. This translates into CASSRSGRAGEQYF.